The 20 T cell receptor beta chains below all came from one sample that was sequenced in a study of blood T cell repertoires in COVID-19. The method was immunoSEQ multiplex PCR; TCRdb's version includes in-frame clones alone and lacks a portion of them. Here the sample spans around 130,000 clones, 84% being singletons. Material: peripheral blood. The receptor source for this set is a human donor in a cohort sampled during active COVID-19.

The rearrangement joins TRBV7-2 to TRBJ2-5, with 9 positions matching TRBD2. Germline V gene sequence: CDR1 SGHTA, CDR2 FQGNSA. The CDR3 has 15 residues. V lost 5 bases to trimming and J lost 4 bases; unmatched junction nucleotides: 8. The CDR3 nucleotides read TGTGCCAGCAGCATACCCCTAGCGGGGCGAGAGACCCAGTACTTC. Its protein product is CASSIPLAGRETQYF. Supplemented by reference TRBV7-2 and TRBJ2-5, the full variable domain reads GAGVSQSPSNKVTEKGKDVELRCDPISGHTALYWYRQSLGQGLEFLIYFQGNSAPDKSGLPSDRFSAERTGGSVSTLTIQRTQQEDSAVYLCASSIPLAGRETQYFGPGTRLLVL.

CDR3 amino acids: CASSGRGGSEQYF. DNA for the CDR3: TGCGCCAGCAGTGGCAGGGGCGGCAGCGAGCAGTACTTC. V and J are TRBV10-1 and TRBJ2-7; D perhaps matches TRBD1 (6 bases). The CDR3 loop spans 13 amino acids. V dropped 4 bases and J dropped 6 bases, with 13 bases sitting between them. The germline gives CDR1 WNHNN, CDR2 SYGVQD (reference sequence).

The chain is built from TRBV10-3 and TRBJ2-4; 8 bases line up with TRBD1. The ends lost 3 bases at V and 9 bases at J; junction bases unmatched: 7. Germline values: CDR1 ENHRY, CDR2 SYGVKD. This CDR3 comprises 14 residues. The CDR3 here is CAISDPDRGGIQYF. DNA for the CDR3: TGTGCCATCAGTGACCCAGACAGGGGAGGCATTCAGTACTTC.

This clone has a single count. Mismatch with germline at one junction end may stem from a read error. The chain joins TRBV7-8 to TRBJ1-2; 7 nucleotides line up with TRBD1. This CDR3 has 14 amino acids. From germline, CDR1 is SGHVS and CDR2 FQNEAQ. CDR3 loop: CASSLLTGLYVYTF. The CDR3 DNA sequence: TGTGCCAGCAGCCTCCTGACAGGGCTCTATGTCTACACCTTC.

The rearrangement joins TRBV15 to TRBJ2-3, with D perhaps matching TRBD2 (7 bases). CDR3 size: 18 residues. The germline gives CDR1 LNHNV, CDR2 YYDKDF (reference sequence). V was shortened by 0 bases and J by 0 bases, with 16 bases between the two germline ends. CDR3 region: CATSRDLAGATSTDTQYF. CDR3 in DNA: TGTGCCACCAGCAGAGATTTGGCGGGGGCTACTAGCACAGATACGCAGTATTTT. Full variable domain (missing parts from reference TRBV15 and TRBJ2-3): DAMVIQNPRYQVTQFGKPVTLSCSQTLNHNVMYWYQQKSSQAPKLLFHYYDKDFNNEADTPDNFQSRRPNTSFCFLDIRSPGLGDTAMYLCATSRDLAGATSTDTQYFGPGTRLTVL.

This clone has just a few counts. This chain joins TRBV6-5 and TRBJ1-4; the D gene is possibly TRBD1 (5 bases). The germline V gene has CDR1 MNHEY and CDR2 SVGAGI. The CDR3 runs to 14 residues. Trimming removed 7 bases at V and 0 bases at J, with 9 bases between. The CDR3 DNA sequence: TGTGCCAGCAACCCGACAGCAACTAATGAAAAACTGTTTTTT. Protein: CASNPTATNEKLFF.

This rearrangement joins TRBV30 to TRBJ1-4; no firm D call. Trimming removed 3 bases at V and 9 bases at J, with 14 bases between. Germline V CDR1 and CDR2: GTSNPN, SVGIG (reference sequence). The CDR3 spans 13 residues. DNA for the CDR3: TGTGCCTGGAGAGCCCCCGATGGGCAAAAACTGTTTTTT. Translation gives CAWRAPDGQKLFF.

The chain links TRBV6-5 to TRBJ1-2; D gene unclear. The CDR3 spans 13 residues. Germline loops: CDR1 MNHEY, CDR2 SVGAGI. With 7 bases removed from V and 0 bases from J, the gap between germline ends came to 9 bases. The CDR3 sequence is CASKSGTNYGYTF. CDR3 DNA sequence: TGTGCCAGCAAGAGCGGTACTAACTATGGCTACACCTTC.

The chain couples TRBV18 to TRBJ2-3; 12 nucleotides match TRBD2. Germline V gene sequence: CDR1 KGHSH, CDR2 LQKENI. Trimming removed 2 bases from V and 4 bases from J; junction bases left unmatched: 10. This CDR3 spans 18 amino acids. The CDR3: CASSPINGLAGSADTQYF. The CDR3 DNA is TGTGCCAGCTCACCAATTAACGGACTAGCGGGGAGCGCAGATACGCAGTATTTT.

This clone has a handful of counts. The chain is built from TRBV5-1 and TRBJ2-5, with 8 bases lining up with TRBD2. CDR1 and CDR2 from the germline V gene are SGHRS and YFSETQ. The junction had 13 bases not matched to a gene; V was cut back by 5 bases and J by 1 base. The CDR3 runs to 17 residues. CDR3 amino acids: CASRGTRLEDSQETQYF. CDR3 nucleotides: TGCGCCAGCAGAGGGACTAGACTTGAGGACAGCCAAGAGACCCAGTACTTC.

DNA for the CDR3: TGTGCCAGCAGCCCCGGGACAGGGGCGCCGAACACCGGGGAGCTGTTTTTT. Its protein product is CASSPGTGAPNTGELFF. J is TRBJ2-2 and V is TRBV5-6, with 10 bases aligning to TRBD1. The CDR3 has 17 amino acids. From germline, CDR1 is SGHDT and CDR2 YYEEEE. V was clipped by 4 bases and J by 0 bases; unmatched bases: 6.

The chain couples TRBV19 to TRBJ1-5; TRBD1 matches 9 bases. The germline V gene has CDR1 LNHDA and CDR2 SQIVND (reference sequence). The CDR3 contains 13 residues. V lost 7 bases and J lost 7; bases outside the gene matches: 5. The CDR3 sequence is CASTGTGSQPQHF. In DNA, the CDR3 is TGTGCCAGTACCGGGACAGGGAGCCAGCCCCAGCATTTT.

J is TRBJ2-3 and V is TRBV2; TRBD2 matches 8 bases. The CDR3 loop spans 15 amino acids. The ends lost 4 bases at V and 3 bases at J; junction bases unmatched: 6. Germline CDR1 SNHLY, CDR2 FYNNEI. DNA of the CDR3: TGTGCCAGCAGTGTTAAGCGGGGGAGTACAGATACGCAGTATTTT. This codes for CASSVKRGSTDTQYF.

Here the CDR3 DNA reads TGTGCCAGCAGCCAAGCAGGGAGGACTGAAGCTTTCTTT. Translated, it gives CASSQAGRTEAFF. The J gene is TRBJ1-1, the V gene TRBV3-1 (or the pseudogene TRBV3-2), with D possibly matching TRBD1 (5 bases). This CDR3 comprises 13 residues. Germline values: CDR1 LGHDT, CDR2 YNNKEL (reference sequence). V lost 1 base to trimming and J lost 5 bases, with 8 bases between them.

The chain is built from TRBV6-6 and TRBJ1-2, with D possibly TRBD1 on 6 matching bases. The V gene lost 9 bases and the J gene lost 8 bases, with 19 bases spanning the gap. This CDR3 is 13 amino acids long. The germline V gene has CDR1 MNHNY and CDR2 SVGAGI (reference sequence). CDR3: CASFAGDPRGYTF. CDR3 DNA sequence: TGTGCCAGTTTTGCAGGGGACCCCCGAGGCTACACCTTC.

The chain couples TRBV30 to TRBJ2-7; possibly TRBD1 for D (6 bases). From germline, CDR1 is GTSNPN and CDR2 SVGIG (reference sequence). V was pared by 4 bases and J by 4 bases, with 14 bases between. The CDR3 is 13 amino acids. This chain's CDR3 is CAWNPGTSYEQYF. CDR3 DNA: TGTGCCTGGAACCCCGGGACATCATACGAGCAGTACTTC.

V usage is TRBV3-1 (or the pseudogene TRBV3-2) and J usage is TRBJ2-3; TRBD2 might be the D (7 bases). Germline V CDR1 and CDR2: LGHDT, YNNKEL (reference sequence). CDR3 length: 14 amino acids. The V and J ends lost 7 bases and 5 bases respectively, with 16 bases between them. In DNA form, the CDR3 reads TGTGCCAGCACCTCTGGGGGGGCTGGAGATACGCAGTATTTT. Amino acid sequence: CASTSGGAGDTQYF.

The CDR3 DNA sequence: TGCAGCCTAAAGGGGCCGAACACTGAAGCTTTCTTT. This sequence encodes CSLKGPNTEAFF. This chain connects TRBV29-1 to TRBJ1-1; a weak D match, TRBD1 (5 bases). The germline V gene encodes CDR1 SQVTM and CDR2 ANQGSEA. The CDR3 is 12 residues long. Trimming left V 8 bases short and J 1 base short, with 11 bases between.

V and J are TRBV7-9 and TRBJ1-1; 10 bases line up with TRBD1. V dropped 5 bases and J dropped 4; count of bases not matched to a gene: 7. Germline assignment: CDR1 SEHNR and CDR2 FQNEAQ (reference sequence). The CDR3 runs to 15 residues. CDR3 nucleotides: TGTGCCAGCAGCAAGCTTCGGACAGGGGGCACTGAAGCTTTCTTT. This sequence encodes CASSKLRTGGTEAFF. The whole variable domain, remainder taken from reference TRBV7-9 and TRBJ1-1, is DTGVSQNPRHKITKRGQNVTFRCDPISEHNRLYWYRQTLGQGPEFLTYFQNEAQLEKSRLLSDRFSAERPKGSFSTLEIQRTEQGDSAMYLCASSKLRTGGTEAFFGQGTRLTVV.

The gene calls are TRBV21-1 and TRBJ1-6. TRBV21-1 is listed as a pseudogene. This CDR3 contains 17 residues. The CDR3 nucleotides read TGTGCCAGCAGCAATAATGGGGAGGGAGTCCCTAGTTCACCCCTCCACTTT. Residues: CASSNNGEGVPSSPLHF.